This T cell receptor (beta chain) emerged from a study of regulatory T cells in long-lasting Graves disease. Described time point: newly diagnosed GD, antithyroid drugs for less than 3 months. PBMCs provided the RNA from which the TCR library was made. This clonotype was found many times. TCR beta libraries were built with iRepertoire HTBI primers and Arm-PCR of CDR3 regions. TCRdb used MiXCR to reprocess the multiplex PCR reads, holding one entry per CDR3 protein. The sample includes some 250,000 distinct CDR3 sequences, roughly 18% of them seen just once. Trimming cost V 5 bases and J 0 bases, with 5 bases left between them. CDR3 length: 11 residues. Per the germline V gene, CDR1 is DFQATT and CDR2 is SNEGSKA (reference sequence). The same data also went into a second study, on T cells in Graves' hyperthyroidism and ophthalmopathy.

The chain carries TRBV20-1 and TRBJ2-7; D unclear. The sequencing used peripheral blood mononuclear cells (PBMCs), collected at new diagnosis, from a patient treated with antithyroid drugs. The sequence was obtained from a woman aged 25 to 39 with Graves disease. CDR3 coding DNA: TGCAGTGCTGGCTACTCCTACGAGCAGTACTTC. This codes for CSAGYSYEQYF.